This TCR beta chain was sequenced in a study of blood T cell repertoires in COVID-19 (dated by TCRdb to 2018 to 2020). Looking at the study overall: The collaborator samples originated in the United States, Italy and Spain and spanned the acute and convalescent phases of COVID-19. The repertoires were made available in a free public database intended to serve as a resource for research on the immune response to SARS-CoV-2. The samples were drawn from two sources: the first 160 participants of the ongoing ImmuneRACE study, and 950 to 1,500 subjects contributed by 6 global collaborators. The material from the prospective study consisted of cDNA or gDNA derived from T cells, B-cell-depleted T cells, or PBMCs. Nearly every sample came with metadata listing a de-identified subject ID, COVID-19 status, age in years and sex. Deeply sampled blood TCRbeta repertoires from subjects exposed to, actively infected with, or recovered from COVID-19 were included in the dataset. Where available, HLA class I and class II types were obtained from metadata supplied by the sample provider rather than from assay-based typing.

TCRbeta CDR3 regions were amplified from genomic DNA by means of the immunoSEQ Assay, a bias-controlled multiplex PCR. Regarding the original processing steps: The number of nucleated cells in each sample was estimated from the amplification of reference gene primers within the assay. To quantify the absolute abundance of each unique TCRbeta CDR3 rearrangement, sequence reads were collapsed and filtered. Productive Simpson clonality was computed per sample as the square root of Simpson's diversity index over productive rearrangements. In TCRdb, the immuneACCESS table is reduced to in-frame sequences with V and J assigned. These tables do not hold every clone; where another copy was compared, an unresolved V gene accounts for under half, and the others remain unexplained. V, J and clone size derive from that table, while D and trimming were established from the DNA sequence. This sample is represented by more than 200,000 clones; roughly 80% of them were singletons. 3.5% to 5% of the sample goes to the ten largest clones.

The paper's findings and limits, for the study overall: Clinical and demographic metadata were provided uncurated, with the amount varying by source and participant.

Worth noting for this clone: The clone's antigen remains unknown. Per-nucleotide qualities are absent, and no much larger clonotype sits a single base away.

Whole blood was collected in K2EDTA tubes by collaborating institutions according to the institutions' own protocols. For TCRbeta analysis, collaborators shipped samples in one of three forms: frozen whole blood, isolated PBMCs, or DNA extracted from either of those sample types. Reading from cysteine to phenylalanine, the CDR3 counts 20 amino acids. CDR3 DNA is the only sequence kept; it has 60 bases, read in frame from the first base. As encoded in the germline V gene, CDR1 is SGHVS while CDR2 is FQNEAQ. Between the V and J ends, shortened by 4 bases and 0 bases respectively, the junction contains 26 bases.

Recombination linked TRBV7-8 to TRBJ2-3; the D gene is perhaps TRBD2, on 6 matching bases. Sequences were obtained from peripheral blood. This TCR was recovered from a man between 60 and 75 years old with acute or convalescent COVID-19. In nucleotides, the sequence is TGTGCCAGCAGCTCCCACTTGATACCGAGGAGGGCGGGGAGCACAGATACGCAGTATTTT. Protein translation: CASSSHLIPRRAGSTDTQYF.